What follows are 25 T cell receptor beta chains derived from one specimen sequenced in a study of radiation and T cells in renal cell carcinoma. Time point specified: blood 4 weeks post-SBRT, at nephrectomy. Treatment indicated: 15 Gy SBRT to primary tumor, nephrectomy 4 weeks later. Method: immunoSEQ multiplex PCR; TCRdb's copy keeps in-frame clones and lacks some. The sample comprises around 95,000 clones, more than 65% of which are singletons, and roughly 7.6% rests with the top ten. The sample was blood, taken from a patient whose treatment included radiotherapy and nephrectomy. The receptors were sampled from a man in his 60s with renal cell carcinoma.

The chain uses TRBV27 and TRBJ2-7, with D perhaps matching TRBD2 (6 bases). Per germline, CDR1 MNHEY and CDR2 SMNVEV (reference sequence). The CDR3 runs to 14 residues. Between the trimmed V and J ends, which lost 2 bases and 3 bases, there was a span of 11 bases. CDR3 DNA sequence: TGTGCCAGCAGTTTACGGGGGAGCCTCTACGAGCAGTACTTC. Translating gives CASSLRGSLYEQYF.

The chain carries TRBV4-1 and TRBJ2-1, with D possibly being TRBD1 (6 bases). The CDR3 has 13 residues. CDR1 and CDR2 (germline): MGHRA, YSYEKL. Trimming left V 4 bases short and J 4 bases short, with 8 bases between. The DNA of the CDR3 is TGCGCCAGCAGCCGGACAGAATACAATGAGCAGTTCTTC. As protein: CASSRTEYNEQFF.

In its sample, this clone was seen once. The gene calls are TRBV9 and TRBJ1-1; tentatively, D is TRBD1 (5 bases). V lost 3 bases, J lost 1 base, and 10 bases lay in between. Germline V gene lookup returns CDR1 SGDLS and CDR2 YYNGEE. The CDR3 covers 14 residues. In DNA, the CDR3 is TGTGCCAGCAGCGGGGCCGGACAGAACACTGAAGCTTTCTTT. Its translation: CASSGAGQNTEAFF.

The sample holds a few counts of this clone. The V and J genes are TRBV2 and TRBJ1-1; D ambiguous. Germline V gives CDR1 SNHLY, CDR2 FYNNEI. The CDR3 consists of 13 residues. V lost 4 bases and J 1 base, leaving 7 bases between the germline ends. In DNA form, the CDR3 reads TGTGCCAGCAGTGGGAACAAGAACACTGAAGCTTTCTTT. Protein sequence: CASSGNKNTEAFF.

This chain uses TRBV5-4 with TRBJ1-2; 8 bases are shared with TRBD1. The J segment lost 8 bases and the V segment lost 4 bases, leaving 10 bases of the junction unmatched. Germline assignment: CDR1 SGHNT and CDR2 YYREEE (reference sequence). CDR3 size: 14 residues. For the CDR3, the DNA is TGTGCCAGCAGCCCTGGACAGGGCGCGCGAGGCTACACCTTC. Translating it yields CASSPGQGARGYTF.

The rearrangement uses TRBV28 and TRBJ2-5, with 8 bases matching TRBD2. The junction had 6 bases not matched to a gene; V was cut back by 8 bases and J by 4 bases. In germline, CDR1 is MDHEN, CDR2 SYDVKM. The CDR3 has 13 amino acids. CDR3 nucleotides: TGTGCCAGCGCTGGACTAGCCGGAGAGACCCAGTACTTC. This codes for CASAGLAGETQYF.

This chain joins TRBV30 and TRBJ1-6, with D perhaps matching TRBD1 (5 bases). V gave up 6 bases and J gave up 9 bases, with 18 bases separating them. The CDR3 runs to 14 residues. Germline CDR1 and CDR2: GTSNPN and SVGIG (reference sequence). The CDR3 spells CACYPQRGLSPLHF. CDR3 DNA: TGTGCCTGCTACCCACAAAGGGGTCTTTCACCCCTCCACTTT. Based on the CDR3 plus reference TRBV30 and TRBJ1-6, the full variable domain is SQTIHQWPATLVQPVGSPLSLECTVEGTSNPNLYWYRQAAGRGLQLLFYSVGIGQISSEVPQNLSASRPQDRQFILSSKKLLLSDSGFYLCACYPQRGLSPLHFGNGTRLTVT.

The chain employs TRBV19 and TRBJ1-5; 7 nucleotides align to TRBD1. This CDR3 is 15 amino acids long. Germline assignment: CDR1 LNHDA and CDR2 SQIVND (reference sequence). Losses at the gene ends were 3 bases for V and 2 bases for J; bases not matched to a gene: 4. CDR3 nucleotide sequence: TGTGCCAGTAGTATCAGAGGGGGCGGCAATCAGCCCCAGCATTTT. It specifies CASSIRGGGNQPQHF.

This chain uses TRBV5-1 with TRBJ2-1; the D gene could be TRBD1 or TRBD2 (5 bases each). This CDR3 is 14 amino acids long. CDR1 is SGHRS and CDR2 is YFSETQ in the germline V gene. The V end lost 1 base, the J end lost 7 bases, and 12 bases lay between the germline ends. The DNA for the CDR3 is TGCGCCAGCAGCTTGACCGGGACCCCTAATGAGCAGTTCTTC. The encoded protein is CASSLTGTPNEQFF. The full variable domain, in which reference TRBV5-1 and TRBJ2-1 provide the parts outside the CDR3, is KAGVTQTPRYLIKTRGQQVTLSCSPISGHRSVSWYQQTPGQGLQFLFEYFSETQRNKGNFPGRFSGRQFSNSRSEMNVSTLELGDSALYLCASSLTGTPNEQFFGPGTRLTVL.

This clone was seen only once. The chain has TRBV7-9 and TRBJ1-4; TRBD1 aligns across 8 bases. The J segment lost 1 base and the V segment lost 5 bases, leaving 3 bases of the junction unmatched. The length of the CDR3 is 15 residues. Germline assignment: CDR1 SEHNR and CDR2 FQNEAQ (reference sequence). CDR3 DNA sequence: TGTGCCAGCAGCCTAACAGGGGGAACTAATGAAAAACTGTTTTTT. Translation gives CASSLTGGTNEKLFF.

The rearrangement links TRBV2 to TRBJ1-6; the D is unclear. V was trimmed by 11 bases and J by 10 bases, leaving 18 bases between them. CDR1 is SNHLY and CDR2 is FYNNEI in the germline V gene. This CDR3 region has 13 residues. The CDR3 DNA reads TGTGCCGCTCGGACTGGTGGGAGCTCACCCCTCCACTTT. It yields the protein CAARTGGSSPLHF.

The J gene is TRBJ2-7, the V gene TRBV11-2; 9 bases map to TRBD2. Germline V CDR1 and CDR2: SGHAT, FQNNGV. V trimming: 2 bases; J trimming: 9 bases; junction bases outside the gene matches: 8. The CDR3 has 14 amino acids. This CDR3 reads CASSLSGLAHWQYF. Here the CDR3 DNA reads TGTGCCAGCAGCTTATCGGGACTAGCCCACTGGCAGTACTTC. Full variable domain (missing parts from reference TRBV11-2 and TRBJ2-7): EAGVAQSPRYKIIEKRQSVAFWCNPISGHATLYWYQQILGQGPKLLIQFQNNGVVDDSQLPKDRFSAERLKGVDSTLKIQPAKLEDSAVYLCASSLSGLAHWQYFGPGTRLTVT.

The chain combines TRBV29-1 with TRBJ1-2, with a weak D call TRBD1 (5 bases). CDR3 size: 14 residues. Trimming pared 4 bases from V and 0 bases from J, leaving 12 bases between. CDR1 and CDR2 (germline): SQVTM, ANQGSEA. The CDR3 nucleotides read TGCAGCGTTGGGGTGGGGGGTTCTAACTATGGCTACACCTTC. It is translated as CSVGVGGSNYGYTF. Complete variable domain (other parts from reference TRBV29-1 and TRBJ1-2): SAVISQKPSRDICQRGTSLTIQCQVDSQVTMMFWYRQQPGQSLTLIATANQGSEATYESGFVIDKFPISRPNLTFSTLTVSNMSPEDSSIYLCSVGVGGSNYGYTFGSGTRLTVV.

This chain connects TRBV10-3 to TRBJ2-7; 10 bases are a match to TRBD2. CDR1 ENHRY and CDR2 SYGVKD come from the germline V gene. The CDR3 runs 16 residues. V shed 4 bases and J 2 bases; nucleotides not matched to a gene: 8. The CDR3 loop is CAISAPGTSETYEQYF. CDR3 coding DNA: TGTGCCATCAGTGCCCCCGGGACTAGCGAAACCTACGAGCAGTACTTC.

This rearrangement joins TRBV7-2 to TRBJ2-2; 7 bases map to TRBD2. The CDR3 sequence is 17 residues long. J gave up 9 bases and V 3 bases, and 16 bases lay outside the gene matches. Germline lookup yields CDR1 SGHTA and CDR2 FQGNSA. The CDR3 DNA reads TGTGCCAGCAGCTTCCAAGGGCGGCTAGCGGCCGCTCGGGAGCTGTTTTTT. This encodes CASSFQGRLAAARELFF.

The genes are TRBV27 and TRBJ2-7; D might be TRBD1 or TRBD2, each matching 5 bases. Germline lookup yields CDR1 MNHEY and CDR2 SMNVEV (reference sequence). This CDR3 has 14 amino acids. Trimming took 3 bases from V and 4 from J, leaving 13 bases between them. The CDR3 is CASSFRGRRYEQYF. The CDR3 DNA is TGTGCCAGCAGTTTTCGGGGCAGGCGGTACGAGCAGTACTTC.

V and J are TRBV25-1 and TRBJ1-2, with 9 bases matching TRBD1. Germline CDR1 and CDR2: MGHDK and SYGVNS. CDR3 length: 15 amino acids. V lost 4 bases and J lost 4; bases outside the gene matches: 7. For the CDR3, the DNA is TGTGCCAGCAGTGTCCCGGGACAGGGCCGCTATGGCTACACCTTC. Residues: CASSVPGQGRYGYTF.

A remark on this clone: Other DNA variants within this sample encode the same CDR3. The chain recombines TRBV6-5 with TRBJ2-7, with TRBD2 as a possible D gene (5 bases). CDR1 and CDR2 (germline): MNHEY, SVGAGI. CDR3 length equals 14 residues. V gave up 0 bases and J gave up 3 bases, with 9 bases separating them. This chain's CDR3 is CASSYSARDYEQYF. The DNA for the CDR3 is TGTGCCAGCAGTTACTCGGCGAGGGACTACGAGCAGTACTTC.

This clone was recorded a few times. In DNA form, the CDR3 reads TGCAGCGTTGGCCCAGACAGTTACACTGAAGCTTTCTTT. Translated, it gives CSVGPDSYTEAFF. This chain joins TRBV29-1 and TRBJ1-1, with D perhaps matching TRBD1 (5 bases). The CDR3 has 13 residues. The ends were cut back, 4 bases at V and 3 bases at J, with 12 bases in the middle. Germline CDR1 SQVTM, CDR2 ANQGSEA.

The CDR3 is CASSFFRQGTHQPQHF. The CDR3 DNA sequence: TGTGCCAGCAGTTTCTTCCGACAGGGAACTCATCAGCCCCAGCATTTT. The chain recombines TRBV28 with TRBJ1-5; 7 positions agree with TRBD1. The CDR3 runs to 16 residues. Trimming at V came to 3 bases and at J to 5 bases, leaving 10 bases not matched to a gene. Germline V gene lookup returns CDR1 MDHEN and CDR2 SYDVKM. Using reference TRBV28 and TRBJ1-5 for the parts outside the CDR3, the full variable domain is DVKVTQSSRYLVKRTGEKVFLECVQDMDHENMFWYRQDPGLGLRLIYFSYDVKMKEKGDIPEGYSVSREKKERFSLILESASTNQTSMYLCASSFFRQGTHQPQHFGDGTRLSIL.

This sequence joins TRBV27 and TRBJ2-7; the match to TRBD2 covers 7 bases. After removal of 3 bases from V and 1 base from J, the junction contained 9 bases not matched to a gene. CDR3 length: 16 residues. Per the germline V gene, CDR1 is MNHEY and CDR2 is SMNVEV (reference sequence). The CDR3 loop reads CASSLTAGLPSYEQYF. The DNA for the CDR3 is TGTGCCAGCAGTTTGACGGCGGGACTACCATCCTACGAGCAGTACTTC.

This chain joins TRBV2 and TRBJ1-4; 7 nucleotides line up with TRBD1. CDR3 length equals 15 residues. V was clipped by 6 bases and J by 3 bases; unmatched bases: 7. Germline loops: CDR1 SNHLY, CDR2 FYNNEI. The CDR3 DNA reads as TGTGCCAGCAGAGCACAGGGGTTCCCTAATGAAAAACTGTTTTTT. It yields the protein CASRAQGFPNEKLFF.

The chain has TRBV7-6 and TRBJ1-4, with D possibly matching TRBD1 (6 bases). This CDR3 is built from 15 residues. Germline CDR1 reads SGHVS; CDR2 reads FNYEAQ. Trimming shortened V by 0 bases and J by 7 bases, and 12 bases separated the two germline ends. The CDR3 DNA sequence: TGTGCCAGCAGCTTAGCGCAGGGGAAAGGTGAAAAACTGTTTTTT. It specifies CASSLAQGKGEKLFF.

The chain employs TRBV27 and TRBJ2-7; the match to TRBD1 covers 7 bases. The CDR3 loop spans 16 amino acids. The junction had 14 bases not matched to a gene; V was cut back by 5 bases and J by 4 bases. Germline CDR1 MNHEY, CDR2 SMNVEV (reference sequence). CDR3 amino acids: CASSPGPGQLGYEQYF. CDR3 nucleotide sequence: TGTGCCAGCAGTCCGGGACCGGGACAGCTGGGGTACGAGCAGTACTTC.

This clone came up once. J is TRBJ2-1 and V is TRBV9, with TRBD1 as a possible D gene (6 bases). The germline V gene has CDR1 SGDLS and CDR2 YYNGEE. CDR3 length: 15 amino acids. Trimming shortened V by 0 bases and J by 5 bases, and 12 bases separated the two germline ends. As DNA, the CDR3 is TGTGCCAGCAGCGTAGGGGCAGGGGCAAACAATGAGCAGTTCTTC. This sequence encodes CASSVGAGANNEQFF.